This entry concerns a single TCR beta chain. These data come from a study of blood T cell repertoires in COVID-19. In the study overall: Collection of acute and convalescent COVID-19 samples took place in the United States, Italy and Spain.

Original processing methods: Amplification from reference gene primers served as the basis for estimated nucleated cell counts. Clones were read by immunoSEQ multiplex PCR, and TCRdb kept only the in-frame ones, dropping some. V and J calls and clone size follow that table, whereas D and trimming were derived from the DNA. The table lists around 240,000 clones, about nine tenths of them singletons. The CDR3 is made up of 11 amino acids. J is TRBJ1-1 and V is TRBV21-1; TRBD1 reflects the table's D call only, with no check against the DNA. TRBV21-1 has pseudogene status. The specimen was PBMCs or T cells enriched from blood (not recorded which). This TCR derives from a human donor in a cohort exposed to, infected with or recovered from COVID-19 (not recorded which). The donor label of this sample is uncertain. In DNA form, the CDR3 reads TGTGCCAGCAGCAAAGGCAGTGAAGCTTTCTTT. Protein sequence: CASSKGSEAFF.